The 20 T cell receptor beta chains in this list originate from one sample, sequenced in a study of siplizumab effects on memory and regulatory T cells. Method: immunoSEQ multiplex PCR; TCRdb's copy keeps in-frame clones and lacks some. The sample lists about 120,000 clones, 93% occurring once. Sequenced: non-Treg CD4+ T cells sorted from blood. The receptors were gathered from a human donor in good health.

The chain recombines TRBV21-1 with TRBJ1-3. TRBV21-1 corresponds to a pseudogene. This CDR3 comprises 16 residues. Written as DNA, the CDR3 is TGTGCCAGCAGCAAAGTCGGACTGACCTCTGGAAACACCATATATTTT. This encodes CASSKVGLTSGNTIYF.

V and J are TRBV5-1 and TRBJ2-5; D uncertain. The J call may be wrong; the DNA end is better matched by TRBJ2-7. This CDR3 contains 14 residues. Germline V lookup: CDR1 SGHRS, CDR2 YFSETQ. For the CDR3, the DNA is TGCGCCAGCAGCTTACGGATCCTCAACCACGAGCAGTACTTC. The encoded protein is CASSLRILNHEQYF.

J is TRBJ2-7 and V is TRBV6-6; D uncertain. The CDR3 sequence is 14 residues long. The germline CDR1 and CDR2 sequences are MNHNY and SVGAGI (reference sequence). Trimming stripped 2 bases from V and 0 bases from J, with 8 bases between. The CDR3 DNA follows: TGTGCCAGCAGTTACCTTCAGAGCTCCTACGAGCAGTACTTC. Encoded protein: CASSYLQSSYEQYF.

The CDR3: CASSSGQGLIYEQFF. Here the CDR3 DNA reads TGTGCCAGCAGCTCTGGACAGGGCTTAATCTATGAGCAGTTCTTC. The J gene is TRBJ2-1, the V gene TRBV7-6; 8 nucleotides align to TRBD1. J gave up 8 bases and V 4 bases, and 10 bases lay outside the gene matches. Germline V CDR1 and CDR2: SGHVS, FNYEAQ. The CDR3 covers 15 residues.

The chain uses TRBV5-1 and TRBJ2-5; the D gene is possibly TRBD1 (5 bases). V dropped 0 bases and J dropped 2 bases, with 11 bases sitting between them. The germline gives CDR1 SGHRS, CDR2 YFSETQ. CDR3 length equals 15 residues. The CDR3 sequence is CASSLGQGRQETQYF. CDR3 DNA sequence: TGCGCCAGCAGCTTGGGTCAGGGTAGGCAAGAGACCCAGTACTTC. The entire variable domain, with the rest obtained from reference TRBV5-1 and TRBJ2-5, is as follows: KAGVTQTPRYLIKTRGQQVTLSCSPISGHRSVSWYQQTPGQGLQFLFEYFSETQRNKGNFPGRFSGRQFSNSRSEMNVSTLELGDSALYLCASSLGQGRQETQYFGPGTRLLVL.

The chain's CDR3 is CGDREKNYGYTF. CDR3 DNA: TGTGGGGACAGGGAGAAGAACTATGGCTACACCTTC. The chain uses TRBV6-1 and TRBJ1-2; 9 bases line up with TRBD1. The CDR3 runs to 12 residues. Germline values: CDR1 MNHNS, CDR2 SASEGT.

The chain recombines TRBV28 with TRBJ2-5, with D uncertain. V shed 1 base and J shed 7 bases, with 10 bases lying between them. Germline assignment: CDR1 MDHEN and CDR2 SYDVKM. This CDR3 comprises 13 residues. This chain's CDR3 is CASSLYGSGTQYF. CDR3 nucleotides: TGTGCCAGCAGTTTATACGGGTCGGGGACCCAGTACTTC.

This rearrangement joins TRBV11-3 to TRBJ2-7; 10 bases map to TRBD2. V lost 2 bases to trimming and J lost 7 bases; unmatched junction nucleotides: 11. CDR3 length: 16 amino acids. Germline V lookup: CDR1 SGHNT, CDR2 YENEEA. CDR3 in DNA: TGTGCCAGCAGCTTAAAGCGGGGGGGCCATACCCCTGAGCAGTACTTC. Amino acid sequence: CASSLKRGGHTPEQYF.

The count of this clone is one. The chain has TRBV10-3 and TRBJ1-5, with a weak D call TRBD1 (5 bases). The CDR3 has 16 amino acids. V lost 2 bases, J lost 9 bases, and 20 bases lay in between. Looked up from germline, CDR1 is ENHRY and CDR2 is SYGVKD. The CDR3 here is CAISEGREGSLGPQHF. CDR3 bases: TGTGCCATCAGTGAGGGCAGGGAGGGGTCCCTCGGGCCCCAGCATTTT.

As for this clone: Other nucleotide sequences from this sample produce the same CDR3. The rearrangement links TRBV7-3 to TRBJ2-3; 7 bases fit TRBD2. Germline V gene data show CDR1 as SGHTA and CDR2 as FQGTGA. V lost 3 bases to trimming and J lost 0 bases; unmatched junction nucleotides: 0. The CDR3 is made up of 14 amino acids. The CDR3 DNA is TGTGCCAGCAGCTTGGGACTAAGCACAGATACGCAGTATTTT. Its translation: CASSLGLSTDTQYF.

The rearrangement uses TRBV6-5 and TRBJ1-1; D call uncertain. With 6 bases removed from V and 3 bases from J, the gap between germline ends came to 11 bases. In germline, CDR1 is MNHEY, CDR2 SVGAGI. There are 13 residues in the CDR3. The CDR3 nucleotides are TGTGCCAGCAGCTTGGATGGGGACACTGAAGCTTTCTTT. It is translated as CASSLDGDTEAFF.

The sample holds a few counts of this clone. The chain combines TRBV5-1 with TRBJ1-1; unclear D gene. The CDR3 loop spans 14 amino acids. Germline CDR1 is SGHRS and CDR2 is YFSETQ. The V and J ends lost 4 bases and 0 bases respectively, with 10 bases between them. CDR3 sequence reads: CASSPDGLNTEAFF. CDR3 bases: TGCGCCAGCAGCCCGGACGGACTGAACACTGAAGCTTTCTTT.

The V and J genes are TRBV7-2 and TRBJ1-2, with 7 nucleotides matching TRBD1. This CDR3 contains 13 residues. Germline-derived CDR1 and CDR2 are SGHTA and FQGNSA. Trimming cost V 8 bases and J 8 bases; bases outside gene matches: 11. The CDR3 region is CASRPAGGGGYTF. For the CDR3, the DNA is TGTGCCAGCCGCCCGGCAGGGGGAGGGGGCTACACCTTC.

V and J are TRBV9 and TRBJ2-3; TRBD2 matches at 11 bases. Germline CDR1 and CDR2: SGDLS and YYNGEE. The junction had 13 bases not matched to a gene; V was cut back by 5 bases and J by 2 bases. The length of the CDR3 is 18 residues. This chain's CDR3 is CASSNSGGASTVTDTQYF. CDR3 DNA sequence: TGTGCCAGCAGTAATAGCGGGGGGGCCTCAACCGTCACAGATACGCAGTATTTT.

The gene calls are TRBV18 and TRBJ2-1; perhaps TRBD2 as D (7 bases). V was clipped by 3 bases and J by 10 bases, with 19 bases between them. Germline values: CDR1 KGHSH, CDR2 LQKENI. The CDR3 is 15 residues long. The CDR3, as DNA: TGTGCCAGCTCACCCCGCGGGGGCCTCCCCGGGGAGCAGTTCTTC. Its protein product is CASSPRGGLPGEQFF. Full variable domain (missing parts from reference TRBV18 and TRBJ2-1): NAGVMQNPRHLVRRRGQEARLRCSPMKGHSHVYWYRQLPEEGLKFMVYLQKENIIDESGMPKERFSAEFPKEGPSILRIQQVVRGDSAAYFCASSPRGGLPGEQFFGPGTRLTVL.

This clone was detected only once. The chain carries TRBV6-5 and TRBJ1-5; D unclear. Germline lookup yields CDR1 MNHEY and CDR2 SVGAGI. V lost 2 bases, J lost 7 bases, and 15 bases lay in between. CDR3 length: 15 amino acids. CDR3 protein: CASSYAAGSGQPQHF. The CDR3 DNA is TGTGCCAGCAGTTACGCTGCGGGGAGTGGCCAGCCCCAGCATTTT.

The rearrangement uses TRBV28 and TRBJ1-3; D is perhaps TRBD1 (5 bases). The germline CDR1 and CDR2 sequences are MDHEN and SYDVKM. CDR3 length equals 15 residues. The V end lost 5 bases, the J end lost 0 bases, and 11 bases lay between the germline ends. CDR3 amino acids: CASSPPGTSGNTIYF. CDR3 nucleotide sequence: TGTGCCAGCAGTCCCCCCGGGACCTCTGGAAACACCATATATTTT.

This clone was observed a few times. The chain joins TRBV18 to TRBJ1-1; D gene unclear. V lost 2 bases, J lost 3 bases, and 10 bases lay in between. The CDR3 is made up of 14 amino acids. Germline CDR1 reads KGHSH; CDR2 reads LQKENI. CDR3 coding DNA: TGTGCCAGCTCACCATCGCTGGGAGACACTGAAGCTTTCTTT. It yields the protein CASSPSLGDTEAFF.

This clone was picked up one time. The chain employs TRBV7-3 and TRBJ1-1, with 9 bases fitting TRBD1. The CDR3 is made up of 12 amino acids. V was clipped by 5 bases and J by 10 bases; unmatched bases: 5. Germline V gene lookup returns CDR1 SGHTA and CDR2 FQGTGA. CDR3 sequence: CASSLRTGAAFF. In DNA, the CDR3 is TGTGCCAGCAGCCTCAGGACAGGGGCAGCTTTCTTT.

The chain uses TRBV25-1 and TRBJ2-5; D ambiguous. The length of the CDR3 is 10 residues. Germline CDR1 reads MGHDK; CDR2 reads SYGVNS. V lost 2 bases to trimming and J lost 5 bases, with 0 bases between them. The CDR3 loop reads CASSEETQYF. CDR3 DNA: TGTGCCAGCAGTGAAGAGACCCAGTACTTC. Supplemented by reference TRBV25-1 and TRBJ2-5, the full variable domain reads EADIYQTPRYLVIGTGKKITLECSQTMGHDKMYWYQQDPGMELHLIHYSYGVNSTEKGDLSSESTVSRIRTEHFPLTLESARPSHTSQYLCASSEETQYFGPGTRLLVL.